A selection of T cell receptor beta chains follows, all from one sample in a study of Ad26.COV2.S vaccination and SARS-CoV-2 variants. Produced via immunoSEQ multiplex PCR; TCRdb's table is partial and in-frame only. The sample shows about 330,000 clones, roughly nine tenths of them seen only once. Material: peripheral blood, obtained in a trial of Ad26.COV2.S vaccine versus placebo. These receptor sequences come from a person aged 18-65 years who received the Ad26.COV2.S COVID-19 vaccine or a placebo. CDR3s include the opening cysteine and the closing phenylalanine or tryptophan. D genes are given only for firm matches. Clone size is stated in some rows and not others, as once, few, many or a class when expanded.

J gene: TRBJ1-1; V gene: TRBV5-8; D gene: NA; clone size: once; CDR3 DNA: TGTGCCAGCAGCTTGTTTCCGGCTGAAGCTTTCTTT; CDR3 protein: CASSLFPAEAFF
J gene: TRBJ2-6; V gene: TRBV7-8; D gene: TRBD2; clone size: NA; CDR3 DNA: TGTGCCAGCAGCTTAAGGCCGGGCATCGGGGGGGCTGGGGCCAACGTCCTGACTTTC; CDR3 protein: CASSLRPGIGGAGANVLTF
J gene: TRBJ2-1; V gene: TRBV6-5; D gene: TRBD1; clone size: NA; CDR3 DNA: TGTGCCAGCAGTTACGACAGGGGGCCCTACAATGAGCAGTTCTTC; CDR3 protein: CASSYDRGPYNEQFF
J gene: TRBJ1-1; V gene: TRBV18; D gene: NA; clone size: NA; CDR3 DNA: TGTGCCAGCTCACCAAACGGACTTCCGAACACTGAAGCTTTCTTT; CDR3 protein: CASSPNGLPNTEAFF
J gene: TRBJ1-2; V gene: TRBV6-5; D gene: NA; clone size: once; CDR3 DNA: TGTGCCAGCAAGGAAGGTGGGGTTGCCAGCGGCTACACCTTC; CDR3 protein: CASKEGGVASGYTF
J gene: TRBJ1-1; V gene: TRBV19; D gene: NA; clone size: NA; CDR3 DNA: TGTGCCACCCACCATCCGGGATCGCCTATGAACACTGAAGCTTTCTTT; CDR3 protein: CATHHPGSPMNTEAFF
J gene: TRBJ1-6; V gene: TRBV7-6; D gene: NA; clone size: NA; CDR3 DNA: TGTGCCAGCAGCTTAAGACAGGCGGGTACGAGTTCACCCCTCCACTTT; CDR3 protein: CASSLRQAGTSSPLHF
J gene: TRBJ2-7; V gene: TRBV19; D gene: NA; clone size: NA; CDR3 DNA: TGTGCCAGTAGTATAGCGGGCGGACCCTACGAGCAGTACTTC; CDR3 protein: CASSIAGGPYEQYF
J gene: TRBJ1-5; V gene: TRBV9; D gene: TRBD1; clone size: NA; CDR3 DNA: TGTGCCAGCAGCCCCAGGGGGAACCAAAACGGGCCCCAGCATTTT; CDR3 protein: CASSPRGNQNGPQHF
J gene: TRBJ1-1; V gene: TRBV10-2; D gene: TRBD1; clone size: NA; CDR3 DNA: TGCGCCAGCGAAACCATCCCGACAGGGTACACTGAAGCTTTCTTT; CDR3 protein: CASETIPTGYTEAFF
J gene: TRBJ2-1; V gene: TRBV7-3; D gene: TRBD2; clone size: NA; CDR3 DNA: TGTGCCAGCAGCTCCGATGCGGGAGTAGGCTATGAGCAGTTCTTC; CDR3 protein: CASSSDAGVGYEQFF
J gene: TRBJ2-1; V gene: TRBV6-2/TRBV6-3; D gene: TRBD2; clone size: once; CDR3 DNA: TGTGCCAGCAGTTACGATCTGGCGGGGGGGTCTTACAATGAGCAGTTCTTC; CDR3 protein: CASSYDLAGGSYNEQFF
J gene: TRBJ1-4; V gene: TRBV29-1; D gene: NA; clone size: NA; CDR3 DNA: TGCAGCGTTGGGGGCGGAGATGAAAAACTGTTTTTT; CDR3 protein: CSVGGGDEKLFF
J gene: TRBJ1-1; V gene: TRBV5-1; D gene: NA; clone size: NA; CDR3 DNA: TGCGCCAGCAGCCGAGGGGACGGGAATACTGAAGCTTTCTTT; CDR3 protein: CASSRGDGNTEAFF
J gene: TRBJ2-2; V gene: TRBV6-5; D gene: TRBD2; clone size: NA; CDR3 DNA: TGTGCCAGCAGCTTCGGACTAGGAGGTGGCGGGGAGCTGTTTTTT; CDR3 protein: CASSFGLGGGGELFF
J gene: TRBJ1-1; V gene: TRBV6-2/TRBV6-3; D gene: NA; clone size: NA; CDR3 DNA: TGTGCCAGCAGTTATATCTCAGGGACCACTGAAGCTTTCTTT; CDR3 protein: CASSYISGTTEAFF
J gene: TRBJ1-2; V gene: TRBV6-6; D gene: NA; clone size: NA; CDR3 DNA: TGTGCCAGCAGTTACTCCGGGACAAACTATGGCTACACCTTC; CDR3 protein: CASSYSGTNYGYTF
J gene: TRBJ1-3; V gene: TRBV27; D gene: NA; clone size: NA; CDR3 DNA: TGTGCCAGCAGTTTAGTGGGCGGAAACACCATATATTTT; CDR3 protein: CASSLVGGNTIYF
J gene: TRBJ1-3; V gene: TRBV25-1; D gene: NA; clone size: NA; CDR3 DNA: TGTGCCAGCAGTGACCCCCAGGGTTTCTCTGGAAACACCATATATTTT; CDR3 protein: CASSDPQGFSGNTIYF
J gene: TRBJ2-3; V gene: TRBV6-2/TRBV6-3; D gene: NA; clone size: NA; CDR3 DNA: TGTGCCAGCAGTTCACAGGGTTTGGGCACAGATACGCAGTATTTT; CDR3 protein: CASSSQGLGTDTQYF
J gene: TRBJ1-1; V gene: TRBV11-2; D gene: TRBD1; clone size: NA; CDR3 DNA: TGTGCCAGCAGCTCACAGGGGCAGAACACTGAAGCTTTCTTT; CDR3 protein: CASSSQGQNTEAFF
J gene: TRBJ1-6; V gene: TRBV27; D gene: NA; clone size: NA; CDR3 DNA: TGTGCCAGCAAAGGCGGGGCTGTCTTTAGTTCACCCCTCCACTTT; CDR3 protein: CASKGGAVFSSPLHF
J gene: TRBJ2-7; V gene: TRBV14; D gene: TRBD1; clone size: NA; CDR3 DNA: TGTGCCAGCAGCCAAGGTCAACCGGGACAGGGGATCAACGAGCAGTACTTC; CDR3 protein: CASSQGQPGQGINEQYF
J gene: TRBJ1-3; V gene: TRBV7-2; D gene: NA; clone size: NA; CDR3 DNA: TGTGCCAGCAGCTTAGCACCGGGCGGAAACACCATATATTTT; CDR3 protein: CASSLAPGGNTIYF
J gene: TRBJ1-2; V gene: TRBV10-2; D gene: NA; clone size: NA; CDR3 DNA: TGCGCCAGCAGTGACTTCGTGGGCTATGGCTACACCTTC; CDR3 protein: CASSDFVGYGYTF
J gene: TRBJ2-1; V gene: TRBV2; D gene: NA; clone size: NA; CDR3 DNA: TGTGCCAGCACGGGTTCCCCCTACAATGAGCAGTTCTTC; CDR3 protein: CASTGSPYNEQFF
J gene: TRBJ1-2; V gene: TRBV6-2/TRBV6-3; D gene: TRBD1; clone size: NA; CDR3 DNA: TGTGCCAGCAGTTACTCGACAGGGGGAGGCTACACCTTC; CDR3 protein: CASSYSTGGGYTF
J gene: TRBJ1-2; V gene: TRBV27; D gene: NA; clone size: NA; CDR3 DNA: TGTGCCAGCAGTCTAGGACTGACGCTCCATGCAAGCTACACCTTC; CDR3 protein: CASSLGLTLHASYTF
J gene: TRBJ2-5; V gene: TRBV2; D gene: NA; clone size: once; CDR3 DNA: TGTGCCAGCACCCCCCGGGAGCAAGAGACCCAGTACTTC; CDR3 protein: CASTPREQETQYF
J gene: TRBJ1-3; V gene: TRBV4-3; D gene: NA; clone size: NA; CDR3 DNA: TGCGCCAGCAGCCAAGATATACACAGGTCCTCTGGAAACACCATATATTTT; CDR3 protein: CASSQDIHRSSGNTIYF
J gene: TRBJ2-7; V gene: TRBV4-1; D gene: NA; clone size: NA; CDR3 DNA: TGCGCCAGCAGCCAAGGGGCCACTGACAGCTTCTACGAGCAGTACTTC; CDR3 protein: CASSQGATDSFYEQYF
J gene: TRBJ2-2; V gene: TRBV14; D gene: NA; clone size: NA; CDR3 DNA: TGTGCCAGCAGCCAGTTGAGACGGACAGTCCACACCGGGGAGCTGTTTTTT; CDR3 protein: CASSQLRRTVHTGELFF
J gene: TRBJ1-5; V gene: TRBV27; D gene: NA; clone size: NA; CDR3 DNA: TGTGCCAGCAGGCCAGGTAGAAAGGCCGAGCCCCAGCATTTT; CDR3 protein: CASRPGRKAEPQHF
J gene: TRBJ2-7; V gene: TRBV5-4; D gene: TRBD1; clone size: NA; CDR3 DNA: TGTGCCAGCAGCTTACTGGGACAGGACTTCTCCTACGAGCAGTACTTC; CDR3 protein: CASSLLGQDFSYEQYF
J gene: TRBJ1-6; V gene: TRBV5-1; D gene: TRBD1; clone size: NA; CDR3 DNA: TGCGCCAGCAGCCCAGGACAGGGGTATAATTCACCCCTCCACTTT; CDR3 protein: CASSPGQGYNSPLHF
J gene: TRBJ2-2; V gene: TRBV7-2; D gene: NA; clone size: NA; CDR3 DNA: TGTGCCAGCAGAACACCAAGGTCGTGGGAGCTGTTTTTT; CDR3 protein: CASRTPRSWELFF
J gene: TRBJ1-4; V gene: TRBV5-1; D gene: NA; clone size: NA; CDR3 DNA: TGCGCCAGCAGCTTACGGACAGCAACTAATGAAAAACTGTTTTTT; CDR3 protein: CASSLRTATNEKLFF
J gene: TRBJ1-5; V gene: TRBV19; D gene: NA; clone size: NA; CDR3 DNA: TGTGCCAGTAGTCTCACTAGGGGGATTCAGCCCCAGCATTTT; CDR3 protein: CASSLTRGIQPQHF
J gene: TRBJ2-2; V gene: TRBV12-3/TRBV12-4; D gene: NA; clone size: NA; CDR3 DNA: TGTGCCACTTCTAGTCTGGCGGTCGGGGAGCTGTTTTTT; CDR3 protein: CATSSLAVGELFF
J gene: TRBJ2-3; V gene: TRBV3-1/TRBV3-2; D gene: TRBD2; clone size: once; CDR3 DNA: TGTGCCAGCAGTCCCACTAGCGGGGGTACAGATACGCAGTATTTT; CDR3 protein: CASSPTSGGTDTQYF
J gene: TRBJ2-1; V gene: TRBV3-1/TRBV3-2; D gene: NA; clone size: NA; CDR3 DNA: TGTGCCAGCAGCCAAGTAACGGGATACAATGAGCAGTTCTTC; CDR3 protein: CASSQVTGYNEQFF
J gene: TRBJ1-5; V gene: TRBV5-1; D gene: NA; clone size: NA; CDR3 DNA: TGCGCCAGCAGCGCGGACAGTCACCGGGGGCCCCAGCATTTT; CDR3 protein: CASSADSHRGPQHF
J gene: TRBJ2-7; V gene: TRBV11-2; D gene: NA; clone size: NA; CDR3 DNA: TGTGCCAGCAGCTTATTGGTCCAGGGCGAAGAGCAGTACTTC; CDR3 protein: CASSLLVQGEEQYF
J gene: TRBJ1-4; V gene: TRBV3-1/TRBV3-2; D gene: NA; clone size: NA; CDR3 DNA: TGTGCCAGCAGCCAAGACGGGGGATCCGTAAAACTGTTTTTT; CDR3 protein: CASSQDGGSVKLFF
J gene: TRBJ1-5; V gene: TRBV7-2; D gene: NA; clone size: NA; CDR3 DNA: TGTGCCAGCAGTCGGGGGATCGGCCCCCAGCATTTT; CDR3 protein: CASSRGIGPQHF
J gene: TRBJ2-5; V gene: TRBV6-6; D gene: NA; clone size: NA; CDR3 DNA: TGTGCCAGCAGTTACTCTAGGGAGACCCAGTACTTC; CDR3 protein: CASSYSRETQYF
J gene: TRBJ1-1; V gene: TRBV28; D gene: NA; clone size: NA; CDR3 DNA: TGTGCCAGCAGTCTTACGCCCGCAGGGCACAAAAAGGACACTGAAGCTTTCTTT; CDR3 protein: CASSLTPAGHKKDTEAFF
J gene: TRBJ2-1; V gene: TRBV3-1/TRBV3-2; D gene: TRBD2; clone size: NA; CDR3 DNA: TGTGCCAGCAGCCAAGTGGCGGGAGGGGGGAATGAGCAGTTCTTC; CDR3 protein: CASSQVAGGGNEQFF
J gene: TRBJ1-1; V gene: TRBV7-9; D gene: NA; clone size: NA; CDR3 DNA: TGTGCCAGCAGCTCGCGGCGCATGATGGGTGAAGCTTTCTTT; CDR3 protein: CASSSRRMMGEAFF
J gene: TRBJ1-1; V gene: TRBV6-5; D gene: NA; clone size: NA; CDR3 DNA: TGTGCCAGCAGTTCCGCAGGGGCTGAAGCTTTCTTT; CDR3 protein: CASSSAGAEAFF
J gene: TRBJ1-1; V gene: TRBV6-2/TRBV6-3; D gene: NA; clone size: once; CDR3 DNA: TGTGCCAGCAGTTCTAGGGCGTACACTGAAGCTTTCTTT; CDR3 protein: CASSSRAYTEAFF
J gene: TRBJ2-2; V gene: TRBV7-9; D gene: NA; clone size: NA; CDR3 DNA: TGTGCCCGAGGGGGAGCGAACACCGGGGAGCTGTTTTTT; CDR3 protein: CARGGANTGELFF
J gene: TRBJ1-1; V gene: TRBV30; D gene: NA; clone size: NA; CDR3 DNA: TGTGCCTGGAGTGTTGCACAGAACACTGAAGCTTTCTTT; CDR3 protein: CAWSVAQNTEAFF
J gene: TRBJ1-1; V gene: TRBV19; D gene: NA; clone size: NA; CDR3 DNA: TGTGCCAGTAGTATCGAAAGAGTCACTGAAGCTTTCTTT; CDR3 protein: CASSIERVTEAFF
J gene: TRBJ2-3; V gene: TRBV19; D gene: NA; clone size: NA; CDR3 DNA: TGTGCCAGTTCCAGGGACGCAGATACGCAGTATTTT; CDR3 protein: CASSRDADTQYF